This T cell receptor (beta chain) emerged from a study of beta chain features in type 1 diabetes. The study reverse transcribed the entire isolated RNA, so it sequenced expressed TCRB transcripts. The repertoire was sequenced with immunoSEQ multiplex PCR; TCRdb's copy has only in-frame clones and lacks some. The sample has about 640,000 clones; under 15% are singletons. The germline V gene has CDR1 GTSNPN and CDR2 SVGIG (reference sequence). This CDR3 spans 11 amino acids. V was cut by 2 bases and J by 10 bases, with 6 bases left in between. Sorting with CD45RO/CCR7/CD25/CD127/CD95/CD27 yielded naive, central memory, regulatory and stem-like memory CD4+ cells. Study findings and constraints: Type 1 diabetes patients had moderately but significantly shorter TCRB CDR3s in all four CD4+ subsets.

Points on this clone: Antigen unknown.

The rearrangement joins TRBV30 to TRBJ1-6, with D unresolved. Input material: naive CD4+ T cells from blood. The clonotype was recovered from a man aged 25-40 years with type 1 diabetes. This chain's CDR3 is CAWSLWSPLHF. The DNA for the CDR3 is TGTGCCTGGAGTTTGTGGTCACCCCTCCACTTT.